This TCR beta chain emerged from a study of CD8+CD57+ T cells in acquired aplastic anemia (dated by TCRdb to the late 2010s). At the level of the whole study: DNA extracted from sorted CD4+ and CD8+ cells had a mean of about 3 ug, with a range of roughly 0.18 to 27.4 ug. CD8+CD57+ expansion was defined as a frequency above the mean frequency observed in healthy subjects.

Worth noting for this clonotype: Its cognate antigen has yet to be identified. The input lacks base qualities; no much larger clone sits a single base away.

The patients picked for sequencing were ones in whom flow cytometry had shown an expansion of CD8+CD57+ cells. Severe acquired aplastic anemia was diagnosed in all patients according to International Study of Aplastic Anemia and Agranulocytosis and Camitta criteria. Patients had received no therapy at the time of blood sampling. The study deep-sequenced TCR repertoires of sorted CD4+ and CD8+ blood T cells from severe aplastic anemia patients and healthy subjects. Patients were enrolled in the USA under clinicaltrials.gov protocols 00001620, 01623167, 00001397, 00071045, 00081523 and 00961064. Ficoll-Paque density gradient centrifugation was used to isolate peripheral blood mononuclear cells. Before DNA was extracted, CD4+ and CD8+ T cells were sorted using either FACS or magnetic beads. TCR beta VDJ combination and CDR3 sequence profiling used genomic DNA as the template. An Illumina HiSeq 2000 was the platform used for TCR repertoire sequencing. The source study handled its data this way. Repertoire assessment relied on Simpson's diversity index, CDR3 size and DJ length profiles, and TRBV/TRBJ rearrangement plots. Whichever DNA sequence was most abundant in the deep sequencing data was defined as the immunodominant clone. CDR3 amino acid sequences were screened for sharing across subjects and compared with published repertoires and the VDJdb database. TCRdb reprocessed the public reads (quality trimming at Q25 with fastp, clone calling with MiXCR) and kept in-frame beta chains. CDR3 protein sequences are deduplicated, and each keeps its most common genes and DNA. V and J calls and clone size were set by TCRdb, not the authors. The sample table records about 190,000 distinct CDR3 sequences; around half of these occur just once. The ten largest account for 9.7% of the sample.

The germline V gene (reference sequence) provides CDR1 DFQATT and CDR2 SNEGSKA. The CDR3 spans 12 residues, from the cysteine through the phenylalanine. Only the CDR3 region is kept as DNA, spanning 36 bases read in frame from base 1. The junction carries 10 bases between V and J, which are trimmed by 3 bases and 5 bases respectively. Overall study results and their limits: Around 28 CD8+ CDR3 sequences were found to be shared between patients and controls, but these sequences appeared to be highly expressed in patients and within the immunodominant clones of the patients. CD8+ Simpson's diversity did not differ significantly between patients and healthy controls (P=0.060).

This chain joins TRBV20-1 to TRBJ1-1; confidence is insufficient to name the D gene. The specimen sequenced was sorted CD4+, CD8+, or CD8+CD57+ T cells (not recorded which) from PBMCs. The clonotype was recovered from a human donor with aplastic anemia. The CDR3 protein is CSASREGTEAFF. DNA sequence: TGCAGTGCTAGTAGGGAAGGGACTGAAGCTTTCTTT.